Listed below are T cell receptor beta chains from one sample, sequenced in a study of T cell changes during pregnancy in multiple sclerosis. Here immunoSEQ multiplex PCR was the method, and the copy in TCRdb shows in-frame clones only, minus some. The table shows about 38,000 clones, with around 92% occurring only once. The input for sequencing was CD8+ T cells from peripheral blood mononuclear cells, taken after pregnancy. These receptors all come from a female donor with multiple sclerosis, enrolled in a pregnancy study. CDR3s include the opening cysteine and the closing phenylalanine or tryptophan. Fields, in order: D gene, J gene, clone size, V gene, CDR3 DNA, CDR3 protein. A D gene is named only where the DNA matches it firmly. Only some rows state a clone size, as once, few, many or a class for expanded clones.

>TRBD2|TRBJ2-1|NA|TRBV29-1
TGCAGCGTTGAAGGCCTAGCGGGGGGCCTGGAGCAGTTCTTC
CSVEGLAGGLEQFF
>TRBD1|TRBJ2-3|NA|TRBV5-5
TGTGCCAGCAGCCCGGACAGGGGGAAGTCAAATACGCAGTATTTT
CASSPDRGKSNTQYF
>NA|TRBJ2-1|NA|TRBV30
TGTGCCTGGGATATGTGGCAAGAGCAGTTCTTC
CAWDMWQEQFF
>TRBD1|TRBJ2-7|NA|TRBV5-1
TGCGCCAGCAGCCCGGCCGGGACAGTAACCTACGAGCAGTACTTC
CASSPAGTVTYEQYF
>NA|TRBJ2-5|NA|TRBV7-2
TGTGCCAGCAGTCCCTTGGGGTCGGGGGAGACCCAGTACTTC
CASSPLGSGETQYF
>TRBD2|TRBJ2-5|once|TRBV29-1
TGCAGCGTTGAAGATCGCGACTGGGAGCGGGGAGAGACCCAGTACTTC
CSVEDRDWERGETQYF
>NA|TRBJ1-1|NA|TRBV27
TGTGCCACTCGCATGGGGGCCGGGACTGAAGCTTTCTTT
CATRMGAGTEAFF
>NA|TRBJ2-2|NA|TRBV5-4
TGTGCCAGCAGCTTGGGCGGAAGCCGGGAGCTGTTTTTT
CASSLGGSRELFF
>NA|TRBJ1-5|NA|TRBV9
TGTGCCAGCAGTGGGGGGGCGTCGAGGCCCCAGCATTTT
CASSGGASRPQHF
>NA|TRBJ2-5|NA|TRBV7-3
TGTGCCAGCAGCTTGGGAGGGGGGCTCGGAGAGACCCAGTACTTC
CASSLGGGLGETQYF
>TRBD1|TRBJ2-7|once|TRBV28
TGTGCCAGCAGTGACAGGGCAGCCCTCTACGAGCAGTACTTC
CASSDRAALYEQYF
>NA|TRBJ1-4|NA|TRBV19
TGTGCCTCCCAACAGGGAACTAATGAAAAACTGTTTTTT
CASQQGTNEKLFF
>TRBD2|TRBJ2-5|NA|TRBV2
TGTGCCAGCAGTGAAGGCGCGACTAGCTTGGGAGAGACCCAGTACTTC
CASSEGATSLGETQYF
>TRBD2|TRBJ2-3|NA|TRBV28
TGTGCCAGCAGTTTCTCTAGCGGGAGGGCCTTGAGGGATACGCAGTATTTT
CASSFSSGRALRDTQYF
>NA|TRBJ2-7|NA|TRBV14
TGTGCCAGCAGCCAAGATCGGGGTGACGAGCAGTACTTC
CASSQDRGDEQYF